This T cell receptor beta chain is from a study of vaccination and CD4 T cells after COVID-19. The treatment: approximately nine-day PBMC culture with coronavirus spike peptide pools or control peptides (ViraFEST assay). This clonotype was seen more than once but under ten times. Antigen: not known. Oncomine TCR Beta short-read sequencing was applied to DNA from cultured CD4+ T cells. TCRdb reanalysed the PCR reads using MiXCR and keeps one entry per CDR3 protein. The sample contains 15,000 to 17,000 distinct CDR3 sequences, about 55% of which appear only once. Germline loops: CDR1 MNHEY, CDR2 SMNVEV (reference sequence). The CDR3 consists of 13 residues. The V end was cut by 6 bases, the J end by 4 bases, with 9 bases between.

The chain joins TRBV27 to TRBJ2-2; the D gene is possibly TRBD1 (5 bases). The clonotype originates from a human donor who had recovered from COVID-19. The sequenced material came from CD4+ T cells from blood, cultured in vitro. This CDR3 reads CASSTGTTGELFF. CDR3 nucleotides: TGTGCCAGCAGCACAGGAACCACCGGGGAGCTGTTTTTT.